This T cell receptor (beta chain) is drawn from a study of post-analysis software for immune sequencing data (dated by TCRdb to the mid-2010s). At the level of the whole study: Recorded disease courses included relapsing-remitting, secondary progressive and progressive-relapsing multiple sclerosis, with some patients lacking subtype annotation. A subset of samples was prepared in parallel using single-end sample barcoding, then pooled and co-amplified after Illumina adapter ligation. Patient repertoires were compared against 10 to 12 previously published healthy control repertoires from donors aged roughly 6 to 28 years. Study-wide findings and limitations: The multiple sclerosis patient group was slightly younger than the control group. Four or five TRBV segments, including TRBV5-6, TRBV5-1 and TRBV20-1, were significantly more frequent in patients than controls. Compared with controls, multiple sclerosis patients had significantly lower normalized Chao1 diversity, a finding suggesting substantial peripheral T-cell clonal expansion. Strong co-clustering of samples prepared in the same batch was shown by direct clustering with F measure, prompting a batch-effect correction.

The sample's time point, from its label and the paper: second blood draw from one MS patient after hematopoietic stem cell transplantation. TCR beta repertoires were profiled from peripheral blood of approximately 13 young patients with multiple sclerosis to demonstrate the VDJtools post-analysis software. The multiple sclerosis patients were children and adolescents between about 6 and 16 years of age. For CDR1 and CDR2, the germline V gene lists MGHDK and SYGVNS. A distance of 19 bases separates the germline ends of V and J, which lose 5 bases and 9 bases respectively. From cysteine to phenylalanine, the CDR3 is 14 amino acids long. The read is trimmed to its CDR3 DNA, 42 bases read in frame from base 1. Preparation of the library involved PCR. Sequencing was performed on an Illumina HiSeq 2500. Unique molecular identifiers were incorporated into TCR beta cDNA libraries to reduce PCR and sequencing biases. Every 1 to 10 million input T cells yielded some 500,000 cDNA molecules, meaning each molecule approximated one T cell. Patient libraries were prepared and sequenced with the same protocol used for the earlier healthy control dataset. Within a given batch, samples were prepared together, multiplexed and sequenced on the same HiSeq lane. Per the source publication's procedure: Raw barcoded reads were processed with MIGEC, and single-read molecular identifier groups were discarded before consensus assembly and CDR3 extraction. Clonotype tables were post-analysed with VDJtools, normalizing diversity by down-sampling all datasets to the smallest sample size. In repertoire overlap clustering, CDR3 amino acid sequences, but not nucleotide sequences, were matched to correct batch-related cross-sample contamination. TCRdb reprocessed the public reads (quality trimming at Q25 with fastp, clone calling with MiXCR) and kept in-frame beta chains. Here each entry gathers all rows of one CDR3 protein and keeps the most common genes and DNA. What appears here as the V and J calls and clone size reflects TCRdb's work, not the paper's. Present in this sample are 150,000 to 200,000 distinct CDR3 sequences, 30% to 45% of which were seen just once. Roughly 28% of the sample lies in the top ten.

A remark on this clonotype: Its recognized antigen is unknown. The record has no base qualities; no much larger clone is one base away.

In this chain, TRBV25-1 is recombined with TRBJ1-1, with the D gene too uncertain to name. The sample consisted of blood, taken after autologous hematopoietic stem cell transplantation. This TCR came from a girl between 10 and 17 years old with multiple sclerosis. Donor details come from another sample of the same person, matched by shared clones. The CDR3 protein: CASSQYGQSNQAFF. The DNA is TGTGCCAGCAGTCAGTACGGGCAAAGCAACCAAGCTTTCTTT.